Included here is one T cell receptor beta chain sequence, with context. This sample was taken from a study of shared clonotypes between healthy human individuals. Here immunoSEQ multiplex PCR was the method, and the copy in TCRdb shows in-frame clones only, minus some. The sample has more than 1,200,000 clones, around 98.5% seen once. The CDR3 contains 17 residues. What was sequenced was naive CD4+ T cells sorted from blood. Subset meaning: CD45RA+ positively selected. The chain carries TRBV21-1 and TRBJ1-1. TRBV21-1 is designated a pseudogene. This sequence originates from a man younger than 40 in good health. DNA of the CDR3: TGTGCCAGCAGCAAAGTTAGGCGGCAGACTCAAAACACTGAAGCTTTCTTT. Encoded protein: CASSKVRRQTQNTEAFF.